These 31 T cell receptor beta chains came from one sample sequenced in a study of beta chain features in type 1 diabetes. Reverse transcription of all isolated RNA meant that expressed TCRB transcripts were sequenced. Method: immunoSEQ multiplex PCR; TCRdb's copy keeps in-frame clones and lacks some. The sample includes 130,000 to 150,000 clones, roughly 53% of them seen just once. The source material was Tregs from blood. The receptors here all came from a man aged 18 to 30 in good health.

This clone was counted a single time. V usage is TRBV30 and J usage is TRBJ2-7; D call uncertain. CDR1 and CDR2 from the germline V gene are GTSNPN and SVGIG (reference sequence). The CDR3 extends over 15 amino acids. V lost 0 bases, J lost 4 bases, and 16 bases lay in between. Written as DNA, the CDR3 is TGTGCCTGGAGTGTACCCAGGTTATATCCGTACGAGCAGTACTTC. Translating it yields CAWSVPRLYPYEQYF.

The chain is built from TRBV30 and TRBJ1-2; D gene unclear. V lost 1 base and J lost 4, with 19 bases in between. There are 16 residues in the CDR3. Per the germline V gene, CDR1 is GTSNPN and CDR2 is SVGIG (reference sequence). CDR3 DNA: TGTGCCTGGAGTGCGACCACTATCGGCAGAGCCTATGGCTACACCTTC. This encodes CAWSATTIGRAYGYTF.

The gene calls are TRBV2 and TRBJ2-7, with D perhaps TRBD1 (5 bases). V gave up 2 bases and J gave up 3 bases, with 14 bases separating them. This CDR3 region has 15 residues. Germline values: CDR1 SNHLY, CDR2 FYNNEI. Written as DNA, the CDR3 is TGTGCCAGCAGTGAACACGGTACAGGTGTCTACGAGCAGTACTTC. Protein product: CASSEHGTGVYEQYF.

This CDR3 is CASSFGGRVETQYF. As DNA, the CDR3 is TGTGCCAGCAGCTTTGGAGGGAGGGTTGAGACCCAGTACTTC. This rearrangement joins TRBV7-9 to TRBJ2-5; 7 bases align to TRBD2. J lost 5 bases, V lost 3 bases, and 6 bases had no gene match. Germline V gene sequence: CDR1 SEHNR, CDR2 FQNEAQ (reference sequence). The length of the CDR3 is 14 residues.

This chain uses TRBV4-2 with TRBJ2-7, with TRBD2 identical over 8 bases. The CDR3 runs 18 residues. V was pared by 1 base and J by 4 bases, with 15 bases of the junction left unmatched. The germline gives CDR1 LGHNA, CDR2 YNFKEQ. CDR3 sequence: CASSQGSQAGLEGYEQYF. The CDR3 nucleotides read TGTGCCAGCAGCCAAGGGTCGCAGGCGGGACTAGAGGGTTACGAGCAGTACTTC.

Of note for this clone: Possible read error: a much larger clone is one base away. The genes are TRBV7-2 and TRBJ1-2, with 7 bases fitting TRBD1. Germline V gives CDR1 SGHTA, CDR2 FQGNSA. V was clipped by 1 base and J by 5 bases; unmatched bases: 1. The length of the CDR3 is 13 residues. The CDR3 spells CASSLGQGYGYTF. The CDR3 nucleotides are TGTGCCAGCAGCTTAGGACAGGGTTATGGCTACACCTTC.

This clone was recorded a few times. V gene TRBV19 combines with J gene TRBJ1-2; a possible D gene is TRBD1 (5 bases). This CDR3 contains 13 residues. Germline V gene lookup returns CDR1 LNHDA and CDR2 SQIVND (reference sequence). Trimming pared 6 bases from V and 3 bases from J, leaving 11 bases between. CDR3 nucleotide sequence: TGTGCCAGTAGAAAGGACACCGACTATGGCTACACCTTC. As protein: CASRKDTDYGYTF.

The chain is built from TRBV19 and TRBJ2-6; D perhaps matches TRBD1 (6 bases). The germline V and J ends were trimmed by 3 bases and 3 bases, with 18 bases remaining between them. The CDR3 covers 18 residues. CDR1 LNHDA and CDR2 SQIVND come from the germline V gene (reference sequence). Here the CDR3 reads CASSIRTVSLLGANVLTF. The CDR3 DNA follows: TGTGCCAGTAGTATCCGGACAGTGTCCCTCCTTGGGGCCAACGTCCTGACTTTC. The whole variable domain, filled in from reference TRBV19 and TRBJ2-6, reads DGGITQSPKYLFRKEGQNVTLSCEQNLNHDAMYWYRQDPGQGLRLIYYSQIVNDFQKGDIAEGYSVSREKKESFPLTVTSAQKNPTAFYLCASSIRTVSLLGANVLTFGAGSRLTVL.

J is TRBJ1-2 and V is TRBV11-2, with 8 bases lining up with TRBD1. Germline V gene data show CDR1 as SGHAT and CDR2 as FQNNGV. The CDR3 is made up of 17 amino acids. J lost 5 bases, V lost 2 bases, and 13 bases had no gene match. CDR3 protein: CASSLTGGDRRLYGYTF. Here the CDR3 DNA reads TGTGCCAGCAGCTTAACAGGGGGGGACAGGAGACTTTATGGCTACACCTTC.

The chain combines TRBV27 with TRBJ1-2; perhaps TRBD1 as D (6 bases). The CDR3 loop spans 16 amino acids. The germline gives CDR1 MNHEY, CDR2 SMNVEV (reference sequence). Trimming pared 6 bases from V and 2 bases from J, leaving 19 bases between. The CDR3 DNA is TGTGCCAGCAGCCCTGGGGGCAGGGAAGCGAACTATGGCTACACCTTC. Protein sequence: CASSPGGREANYGYTF.

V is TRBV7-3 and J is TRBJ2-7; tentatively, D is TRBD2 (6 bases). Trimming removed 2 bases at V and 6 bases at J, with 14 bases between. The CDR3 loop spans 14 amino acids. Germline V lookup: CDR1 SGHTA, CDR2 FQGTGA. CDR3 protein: CASSLSRESGEQYF. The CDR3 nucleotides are TGTGCCAGCAGCTTATCCCGGGAGTCTGGCGAGCAGTACTTC.

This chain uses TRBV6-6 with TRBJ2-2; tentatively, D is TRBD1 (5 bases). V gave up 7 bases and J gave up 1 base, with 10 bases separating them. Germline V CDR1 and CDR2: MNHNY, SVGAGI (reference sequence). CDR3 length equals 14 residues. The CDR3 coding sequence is TGTGCCAGCAACCCAGGACAGAACACCGGGGAGCTGTTTTTT. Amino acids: CASNPGQNTGELFF.

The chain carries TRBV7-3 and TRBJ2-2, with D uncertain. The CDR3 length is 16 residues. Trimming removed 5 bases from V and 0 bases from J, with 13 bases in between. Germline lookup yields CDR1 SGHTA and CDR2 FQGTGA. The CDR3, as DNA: TGTGCCAGCAGCCCCGTGCGTCCCGCGAACACCGGGGAGCTGTTTTTT. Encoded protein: CASSPVRPANTGELFF.

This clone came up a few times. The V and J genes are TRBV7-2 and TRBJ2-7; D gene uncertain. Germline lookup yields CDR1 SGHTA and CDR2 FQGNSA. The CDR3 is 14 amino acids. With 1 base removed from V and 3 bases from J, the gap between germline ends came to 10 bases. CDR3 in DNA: TGTGCCAGCAGCTTAGGCGGTCGATACTACGAGCAGTACTTC. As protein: CASSLGGRYYEQYF.

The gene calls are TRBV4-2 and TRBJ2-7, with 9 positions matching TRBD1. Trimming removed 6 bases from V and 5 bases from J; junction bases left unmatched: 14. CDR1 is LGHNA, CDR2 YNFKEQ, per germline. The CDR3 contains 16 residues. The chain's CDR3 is CASRPTTGTGNHEQYF. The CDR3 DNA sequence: TGTGCCAGCAGGCCTACCACCGGGACAGGGAACCACGAGCAGTACTTC.

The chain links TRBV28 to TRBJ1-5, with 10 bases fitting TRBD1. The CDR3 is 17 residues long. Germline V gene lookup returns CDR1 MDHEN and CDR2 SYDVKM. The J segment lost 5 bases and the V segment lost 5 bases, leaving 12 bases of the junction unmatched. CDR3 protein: CASSLTGTGASHQPQHF. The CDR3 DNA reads TGTGCCAGCAGTCTTACCGGGACAGGGGCTTCTCATCAGCCCCAGCATTTT.

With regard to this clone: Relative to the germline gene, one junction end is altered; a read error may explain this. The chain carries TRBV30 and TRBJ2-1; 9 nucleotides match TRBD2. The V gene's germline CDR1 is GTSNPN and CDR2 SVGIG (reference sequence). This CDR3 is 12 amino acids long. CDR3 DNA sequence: TGTGCCTGGTCCCTAGCGGGGCTACCCGCGGTCTTC. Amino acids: CAWSLAGLPAVF.

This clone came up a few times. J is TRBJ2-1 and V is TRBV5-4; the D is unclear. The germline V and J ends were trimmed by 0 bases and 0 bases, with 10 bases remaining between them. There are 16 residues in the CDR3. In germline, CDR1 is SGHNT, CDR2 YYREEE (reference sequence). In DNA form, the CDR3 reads TGTGCCAGCAGCTTGGGTGGCACAAGCTCCTACAATGAGCAGTTCTTC. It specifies CASSLGGTSSYNEQFF.

The CDR3 DNA reads TGTGCCAGCAGTGAATACCAGGGTCCACAGTACTTC. Its translation is CASSEYQGPQYF. This sequence joins TRBV25-1 and TRBJ2-7; D is possibly TRBD1 (5 bases). Germline V gene data show CDR1 as MGHDK and CDR2 as SYGVNS. V lost 0 bases and J 10 bases, leaving 10 bases between the germline ends. This CDR3 is 12 amino acids long.

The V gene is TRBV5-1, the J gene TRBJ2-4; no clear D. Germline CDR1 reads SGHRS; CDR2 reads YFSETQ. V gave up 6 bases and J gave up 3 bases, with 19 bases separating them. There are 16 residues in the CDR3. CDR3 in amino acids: CASTPGGLRGKNIQYF. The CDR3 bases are TGCGCCAGCACCCCTGGTGGATTGAGAGGCAAAAACATTCAGTACTTC.

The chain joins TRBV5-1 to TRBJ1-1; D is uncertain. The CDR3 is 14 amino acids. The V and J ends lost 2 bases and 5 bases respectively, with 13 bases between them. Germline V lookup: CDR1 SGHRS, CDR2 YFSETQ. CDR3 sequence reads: CASSFDGEVTEAFF. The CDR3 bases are TGCGCCAGCAGCTTTGACGGGGAAGTTACTGAAGCTTTCTTT.

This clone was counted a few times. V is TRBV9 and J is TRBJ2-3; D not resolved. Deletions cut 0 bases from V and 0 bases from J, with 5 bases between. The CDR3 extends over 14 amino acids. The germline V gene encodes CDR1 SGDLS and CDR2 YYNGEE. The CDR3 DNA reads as TGTGCCAGCAGCGTAGAACGGAGCACAGATACGCAGTATTTT. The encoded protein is CASSVERSTDTQYF. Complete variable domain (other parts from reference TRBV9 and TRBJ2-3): DSGVTQTPKHLITATGQRVTLRCSPRSGDLSVYWYQQSLDQGLQFLIQYYNGEERAKGNILERFSAQQFPDLHSELNLSSLELGDSALYFCASSVERSTDTQYFGPGTRLTVL.

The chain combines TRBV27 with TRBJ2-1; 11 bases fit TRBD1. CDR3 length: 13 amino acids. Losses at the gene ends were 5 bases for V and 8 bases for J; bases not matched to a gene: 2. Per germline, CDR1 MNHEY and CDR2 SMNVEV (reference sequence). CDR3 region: CASSRTGGHEQFF. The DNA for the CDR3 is TGTGCCAGCAGTCGGACAGGGGGCCATGAGCAGTTCTTC.

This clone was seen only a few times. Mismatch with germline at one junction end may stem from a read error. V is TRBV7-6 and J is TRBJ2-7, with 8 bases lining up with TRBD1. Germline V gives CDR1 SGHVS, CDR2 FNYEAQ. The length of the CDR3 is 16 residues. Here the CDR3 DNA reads TGTGCCAGCAGTTTAGGCCCGGACAGGGCGAAGTACGAGCAGTACTTC. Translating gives CASSLGPDRAKYEQYF.

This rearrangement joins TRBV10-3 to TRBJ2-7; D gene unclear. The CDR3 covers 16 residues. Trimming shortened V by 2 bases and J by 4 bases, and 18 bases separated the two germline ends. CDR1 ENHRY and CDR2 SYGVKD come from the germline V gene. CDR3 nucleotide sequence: TGTGCCATCAGTGAGCTAGGAACTTCCCTCGAGTACGAGCAGTACTTC. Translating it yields CAISELGTSLEYEQYF.

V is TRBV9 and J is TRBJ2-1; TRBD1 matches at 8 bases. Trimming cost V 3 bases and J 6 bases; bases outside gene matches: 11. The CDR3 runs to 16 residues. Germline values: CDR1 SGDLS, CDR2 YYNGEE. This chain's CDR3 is CASSATTGQASNEQFF. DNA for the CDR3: TGTGCCAGCAGCGCCACTACGGGACAGGCCTCCAATGAGCAGTTCTTC.

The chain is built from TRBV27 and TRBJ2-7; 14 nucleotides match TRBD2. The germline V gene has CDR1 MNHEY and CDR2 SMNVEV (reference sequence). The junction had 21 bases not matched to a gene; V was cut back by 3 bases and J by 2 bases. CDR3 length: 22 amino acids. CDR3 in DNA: TGTGCCAGCAGTTTCCTAAACTCCCCGACTAGCGGGAGGGCCCCACTTCCCTACGAGCAGTACTTC. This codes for CASSFLNSPTSGRAPLPYEQYF.

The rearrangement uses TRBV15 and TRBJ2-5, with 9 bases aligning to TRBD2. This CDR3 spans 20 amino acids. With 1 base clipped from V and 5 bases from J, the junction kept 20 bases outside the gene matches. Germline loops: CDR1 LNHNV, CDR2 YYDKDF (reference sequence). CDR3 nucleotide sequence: TGTGCCACCAGCAGAGCCCGAATTAGAGGAGCGGGGGGTTTCGCCGAGACCCAGTACTTC. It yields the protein CATSRARIRGAGGFAETQYF.

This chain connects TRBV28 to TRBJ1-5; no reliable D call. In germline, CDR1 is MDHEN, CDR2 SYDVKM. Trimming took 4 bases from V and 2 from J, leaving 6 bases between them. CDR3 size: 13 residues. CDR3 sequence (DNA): TGTGCCAGCAGTTGGGGAGGCAATCAGCCCCAGCATTTT. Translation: CASSWGGNQPQHF. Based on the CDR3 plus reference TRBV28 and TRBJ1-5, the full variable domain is DVKVTQSSRYLVKRTGEKVFLECVQDMDHENMFWYRQDPGLGLRLIYFSYDVKMKEKGDIPEGYSVSREKKERFSLILESASTNQTSMYLCASSWGGNQPQHFGDGTRLSIL.

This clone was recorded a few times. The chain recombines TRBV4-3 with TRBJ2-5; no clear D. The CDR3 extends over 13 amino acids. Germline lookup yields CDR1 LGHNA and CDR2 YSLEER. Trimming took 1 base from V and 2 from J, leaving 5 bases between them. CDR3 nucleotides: TGCGCCAGCAGCCAAGCGGTTCAAGAGACCCAGTACTTC. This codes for CASSQAVQETQYF.

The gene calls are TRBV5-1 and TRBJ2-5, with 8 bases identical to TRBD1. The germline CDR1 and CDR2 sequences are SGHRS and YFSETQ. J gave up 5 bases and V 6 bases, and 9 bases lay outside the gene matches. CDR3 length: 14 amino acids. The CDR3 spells CASTQQGVEETQYF. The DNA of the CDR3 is TGCGCCAGCACGCAACAGGGGGTAGAGGAGACCCAGTACTTC.